This is a list of T cell receptor beta chains from one sample in a study of cytomegalovirus exposure and HLA in healthy donors. TCRdb's copy holds only in-frame clones and misses some; the assay was immunoSEQ multiplex PCR. The sample has roughly 150,000 clones; roughly 79% are singletons. The sequencing sample was made of PBMCs. All receptors come from a woman aged 40 to 50 in good health and CMV-seronegative. The CDR3 runs from the conserved cysteine through the conserved F or W. D genes are given only for firm matches. Size tells how often a clone was seen (once, few, many) or the class of an expanded clone, and some rows leave it out.

>TRBV19|-|TRBJ2-1|TRBD2
TGTGCCAGCTCCCCGGTTGGGATCGCGGGAGACTACAATGAGCAGTTCTTC
CASSPVGIAGDYNEQFF
>TRBV4-1|-|TRBJ2-1|-
TGCGCCAGCAGCCAAGGTGTTAGCGACTACAATGAGCAGTTCTTC
CASSQGVSDYNEQFF
>TRBV6-4|-|TRBJ2-3|TRBD2
TGTGCCAGCAGTGACTCGGAGGCGGGAGGCACAGATACGCAGTATTTT
CASSDSEAGGTDTQYF
>TRBV7-9|-|TRBJ2-1|TRBD2
TGTGCCAGCAGCTTGAGGGGACTAGCGGGCCGGGAGCAGTTCTTC
CASSLRGLAGREQFF
>TRBV5-6|-|TRBJ2-3|TRBD2
TGTGCCAGCAGCTTCGAGACTAGCGGGAGGGCCGCAGATACGCAGTATTTT
CASSFETSGRAADTQYF
>TRBV28|-|TRBJ1-2|-
TGTGCCAGCAGTTTGACGACAGTGAACTATGGCTACACCTTC
CASSLTTVNYGYTF
>TRBV28|-|TRBJ1-2|TRBD1
TGTGCCAGCACCTTAGACAGGGGGGAAGGCTACACCTTC
CASTLDRGEGYTF
>TRBV6-5|-|TRBJ1-2|-
TGTGCCAGCAGTTCGATAAACAGGATAGCTAACTATGGCTACACCTTC
CASSSINRIANYGYTF
>TRBV19|-|TRBJ1-1|TRBD1
TGTGCCAGTCGGGACAGCTTCACTGAAGCTTTCTTT
CASRDSFTEAFF
>TRBV28|-|TRBJ1-1|-
TGTGCCAGCAGTTTCCCGTCTGGCGGTTACATAGCTTTCTTT
CASSFPSGGYIAFF
>TRBV19|-|TRBJ2-7|TRBD1
TGTGCCAGTAGTTTCGGGACAGGGTCCTACGAGCAGTACTTC
CASSFGTGSYEQYF
>TRBV30|few|TRBJ1-4|-
TGTGCCTGGAGGCCCCAGAATGAAAAACTGTTTTTT
CAWRPQNEKLFF
>TRBV4-2|few|TRBJ1-1|-
TGTGCCAGCAGCCAAGACAGGGCCATGAACACTGAAGCTTTCTTT
CASSQDRAMNTEAFF
>TRBV28|few|TRBJ2-7|TRBD2
TGTGCCAGCAGTATAAATAGCGGGAGAGCTTACGAGCAGTACTTC
CASSINSGRAYEQYF
>TRBV7-9|-|TRBJ2-6|-
TGTGCCAGCAGCCACGCACTTCGCGCCTCTGAGTGGGCCAACGTCCTGACTTTC
CASSHALRASEWANVLTF
>TRBV7-9|-|TRBJ1-1|-
TGTGCCAGCAGCTCCGTCTTGGAAGCTTTCTTT
CASSSVLEAFF
>TRBV12-5|once|TRBJ1-2|-
TGTGCTAGTAGCCGCGGTAGGGGTGAAGCTAACTATGGCTACACCTTC
CASSRGRGEANYGYTF
>TRBV27|-|TRBJ1-2|TRBD1
TGTGCCAGCAGTTTGGACAGGGCCTATGGCTACACCTTC
CASSLDRAYGYTF
>TRBV6-1|-|TRBJ2-5|-
TGTGCCAGCAGGCGCTCCTCGGGGGAGACCCAGTACTTC
CASRRSSGETQYF
>TRBV27|-|TRBJ2-7|-
TGTGCCAGCAGTTTCGACAGCGCCTACGAGCAGTACTTC
CASSFDSAYEQYF
>TRBV15|-|TRBJ2-3|-
TGTGCCACCAGCAGAAGGGGGTTCGCAGATACGCAGTATTTT
CATSRRGFADTQYF
>TRBV19|-|TRBJ2-3|-
TGTGCCAGTAGTATAAGGCCAGGAACCTACACAGATACGCAGTATTTT
CASSIRPGTYTDTQYF
>TRBV14|-|TRBJ1-1|TRBD1
TGTGCCAGCAGCCAATTAGGACAGGCCAACACTGAAGCTTTCTTT
CASSQLGQANTEAFF
>TRBV6-1|few|TRBJ1-2|-
TGTGCCAGCCGAGAAAACCTTAACTATGGCTACACCTTC
CASRENLNYGYTF
>TRBV5-5|-|TRBJ2-2|-
TGTGCCAGCAGCTCGAAGCGGGCCCCGAACACCGGGGAGCTGTTTTTT
CASSSKRAPNTGELFF
>TRBV6-1|-|TRBJ2-1|-
TGTGCCAGCAGTGAACTGAGGGCCAATGAGCAGTTCTTC
CASSELRANEQFF
>TRBV30|-|TRBJ1-1|-
TGTGCCTGGAGTTTAATGGGAGTGGGTGAAGCTTTCTTT
CAWSLMGVGEAFF
>TRBV28|-|TRBJ2-2|TRBD2
TGTGCCAGCAGTTCGGGAGGGGTGAACACCGGGGAGCTGTTTTTT
CASSSGGVNTGELFF
>TRBV7-9|-|TRBJ2-1|TRBD1
TGTGCCAGCAGCTCCCAGGGGGATACTGAGCAGTTCTTC
CASSSQGDTEQFF
>TRBV5-1|-|TRBJ2-3|-
TGCGCCAGCAGCCCCTCATTCCTAAGCACAGATACGCAGTATTTT
CASSPSFLSTDTQYF
>TRBV7-6|-|TRBJ1-1|TRBD1
TGTGCCAGCAGCTTAGTCCTCCAGGGGGGCACTGAAGCTTTCTTT
CASSLVLQGGTEAFF
>TRBV19|-|TRBJ1-2|-
TGTGCCAGTAGTATCGGGGGAACCCGTGGCTACACCTTC
CASSIGGTRGYTF
>TRBV5-4|-|TRBJ2-3|-
TGTGCCAGCAGCCTACACCAAGACAGCCCGAATTTT
CASSLHQDSPNF
>TRBV7-3|-|TRBJ1-1|TRBD1
TGTGCCAGCAGCCAAGGGTGGACAGGAATGAACACTGAAGCTTTCTTT
CASSQGWTGMNTEAFF
>TRBV7-9|-|TRBJ1-1|-
TGTGCCAGCAGCCCATGGATCGGGGGCACTGAAGCTTTCTTT
CASSPWIGGTEAFF
>TRBV30|-|TRBJ2-1|TRBD2
TGTGCCTGGAGTCTGACCCCGGGACTAGGGGGTGGGCAGTTCTTC
CAWSLTPGLGGGQFF
>TRBV28|-|TRBJ1-1|-
TGTGCCAGCAGTCCACCCGTACGGGGCACTGAAGCTTTCTTT
CASSPPVRGTEAFF
>TRBV30|-|TRBJ2-1|-
TGTGCCTGGAGTGGAGGGGGAGTAAGCTCCTACAATGAGCAGTTCTTC
CAWSGGGVSSYNEQFF
>TRBV27|-|TRBJ1-4|TRBD1
TGTGCCAGCAGTTTATCGCGCATTACAGGGGGAGGTGAAAAACTGTTTTTT
CASSLSRITGGGEKLFF
>TRBV20-1|-|TRBJ2-5|-
TGCAGTGGAGAGGGTCGAGAGACCCAGTACTTC
CSGEGRETQYF
>TRBV5-5|once|TRBJ1-4|-
TGTGCCAGCAGCCCAGCTGGGTGGGCGGGTGAAAAACTGTTTTTT
CASSPAGWAGEKLFF
>TRBV15|-|TRBJ2-7|TRBD1
TGTGCCACCAGCAGAGATCAAGGGGACAGGGGCTCCTACGAGCAGTACTTC
CATSRDQGDRGSYEQYF
>TRBV7-3|-|TRBJ1-1|-
TGTGCCAGCAGCTTAATGGGGGGTAAGGGGACCGTGAACACTGAAGCTTTCTTT
CASSLMGGKGTVNTEAFF
>TRBV7-8|-|TRBJ1-3|-
TGTGCCAGCAGCTTAGGGGGCACTGGAAACACCATATATTTT
CASSLGGTGNTIYF
>TRBV5-1|-|TRBJ2-7|TRBD2
TGCGCCAGCAAGGTCCTAGCGGGGGTCTACGAGCAGTACTTC
CASKVLAGVYEQYF
>TRBV5-4|-|TRBJ1-2|-
TGTGCCAGCAGCCTCAACAGCCTGGATGGCTACACCTTC
CASSLNSLDGYTF
>TRBV6-1|-|TRBJ2-3|TRBD2
TGTGCCAGCAGTGGGGGGGGACTTGGGGCCACAGATACGCAGTATTTT
CASSGGGLGATDTQYF
>TRBV6-6|few|TRBJ2-6|-
TGTGCCAGCAGTTACTCCGGGGGTGGGGCCAACGTCCTGACTTTC
CASSYSGGGANVLTF
>TRBV5-1|-|TRBJ2-7|-
TGCGCCAGCAGCCCGGACAGAACTGGCGAGCAGTACTTC
CASSPDRTGEQYF
>TRBV7-3|-|TRBJ2-3|-
TGTGCCAGCAGCTTAAGGCCAAAAGATACGCAGTATTTT
CASSLRPKDTQYF
>TRBV5-1|-|TRBJ1-5|-
TGCGCCAGCAGCTTGGAGGGGAGCAATCAGCCCCAGCATTTT
CASSLEGSNQPQHF
>TRBV7-9|-|TRBJ1-5|-
TGTGCCAGCAGCCCTTCTGATCAGCCCCAGCATTTT
CASSPSDQPQHF
>TRBV4-2|-|TRBJ1-1|-
TGTGCCAGCAGCCAAGGGGGCCCTGAAGCTTTCTTT
CASSQGGPEAFF
>TRBV11-3|-|TRBJ2-3|-
TGTGCCAGCAGCTCGTGGACTAAGCCTAGCACAGATACGCAGTATTTT
CASSSWTKPSTDTQYF
>TRBV19|-|TRBJ2-5|-
TGTGCCAGTAGTATTGGGTCCTCAGGGGGGGAGACCCAGTACTTC
CASSIGSSGGETQYF